Detailed here is one TCR beta chain. It has no known antigen specificity. No much larger clone exists at a distance of one base, and base qualities are not known. The entry originates in a study of naive and memory T cell subsets (dated by TCRdb to 2016 to 2017). Regarding the research as a whole: The study applied an open-source, UMI-based TCR alpha and beta sequencing pipeline to sorted naive and memory peripheral blood T cell subsets. IgG serology results and the functional CMV T cell responses were in complete agreement. RNA was DNase-treated and reverse transcribed with TCR constant-region primers, mostly using SuperScript III.

Separate amplification of TCR alpha and beta chain libraries was performed from the second PCR step onward. The CMV status of each donor was determined by measuring IFNgamma production from CD4+ T cells after fresh PBMCs had been stimulated overnight with CMV viral lysate. CD4 T cells were positively selected with Miltenyi beads, followed by positive selection of CD8 T cells from the CD4-negative fraction. Cells stained for CD3, CD4, CD8, CD45RA, CD27 and a live/dead dye were sorted on a BD Aria II into four subsets by CD45RA and CD27. A few healthy volunteers provided blood, and each donor's sample was split into CD4 and CD8 T cells and then further divided into four differentiation subsets. Around 110 ml of peripheral blood was taken from each donor, and PBMC were separated by density-gradient centrifugation on Ficoll-Paque PLUS. Sorted cells were lysed in RLT buffer, and RNA was extracted with a Qiagen RNeasy kit and stored at -80°C.

Study-wide conclusions, independent of this receptor: A few larger clonotypes were present in naive repertoires, especially CD8 naive repertoires, and these clonotypes were possibly memory cells re-expressing CD45RA. In both CD4 and CD8 cells, going from naive through CM, EM and EMRA, the Gini index went up while Shannon and inverse Simpson diversity went down. Each clonotype was defined as a single alpha or beta chain sequence rather than as a paired alpha/beta receptor. RNA-based TCR counts may be affected by expression changes linked to T cell activation and differentiation. After error correction, only a single occurrence was seen for over 90% of naive TCR sequences, so much steeper abundance distributions were produced than in memory subsets. TCR abundance followed a power law with an exponent that was different for naive and memory subsets but consistent across the three individuals. The repertoire findings for the naive and memory subsets could not be validated against a ground truth because none was available.

Libraries came from UMI-ligation and nested PCR. To cover both TRBC1 and TRBC2, the beta constant-region primer consisted of an equimolar mix of two oligonucleotides. The ligated cDNA went through four rounds of PCR with nested alpha and beta constant-region primers together with the SP2 primer. T4 RNA ligase 1 ligated a single-stranded oligonucleotide carrying the SP2 primer and a 12-nucleotide UMI to the cDNA 3' end. The ligation reaction was incubated at 16°C for roughly 19-24 hours. PCR2 was typically performed as a SYBR Green qPCR and was stopped at a predetermined threshold so that over-amplification was prevented. Agencourt AMPure XP magnetic beads were used for all purifications after the first. Libraries were quantified by Qubit and checked on a TapeStation, where a main peak was expected near 650 bp. The pooled libraries were sequenced on an Illumina MiSeq using v2 2x251 paired-end kits, which usually yielded about 0.85-2 million reads per sample. Each sample's library went into the pool at approximately 4.2 nM, and about 4.5-7.5% PhiX was added to help with cluster recognition. In the original analysis: Decombinator assigned V and J genes to Demultiplexor-processed FASTQ reads by tag matching, allowing a single base-pair mismatch. Collapsinator used UMIs to correct both sequencing errors and frequency errors arising from PCR heterogeneity. TCRs were translated and CDR3s were extracted from the conserved cysteine to the FGXG phenylalanine by CDR3Translator, with non-productive sequences being flagged. Repertoires were subsampled to equal numbers of UMI-defined TCRs before Gini, Shannon entropy and inverse Simpson indices were calculated. Power-law fits to clonotype abundance distributions were performed by maximum likelihood within the linear range. On one naive CD8 sample, the pipeline and MIGEC gave similar UMI counts, unique TCR numbers and clonal distributions. One analysis removed from the naive repertoire any naive TCRs that were also present in any memory subset from the same donor. The repertoires were searched for approximately 7,000 CMV-associated CDR3 sequences that had been compiled from VDJdb and a published dataset. The public sequencing data were trimmed at Q25 with fastp and processed into clonotypes with MiXCR by TCRdb, which kept only in-frame beta chains. CDR3 protein duplicates are merged, each entry listing the most common genes and DNA. TCRdb's processing, not the study's, gives the V and J calls here. This sample comprises over 110,000 distinct CDR3 sequences, approximately 20% of them detected only once. The ten biggest clones cover about 0.63% of the sample.

Here V drops 2 bases and J drops 5 bases, and the junction holds 4 bases not matched to any gene. The CDR3, from cysteine to phenylalanine, totals 13 residues. The entry retains the CDR3 DNA only, 39 bases that are in frame from base 1. Sequences SQVTM (CDR1) and ANQGSEA (CDR2) are obtained from the germline V gene. The chain uses TRBV29-1 and TRBJ2-5; 8 bases in the junction line up with TRBD2. This clonotype was obtained from a human donor in good health. The material sequenced was naive CD8+ T cells from blood. The cell subset or site label, read with the paper, signifies: naive T cells, CD45RA high CD27+. The bases read TGCAGCGTTGAACAGCGGGAGAGGGAGACCCAGTACTTC. This gives the protein CSVEQRERETQYF. Reference TRBV29-1 and TRBJ2-5 proteins supply the regions before and after the CDR3; the full variable domain is: SAVISQKPSRDICQRGTSLTIQCQVDSQVTMMFWYRQQPGQSLTLIATANQGSEATYESGFVIDKFPISRPNLTFSTLTVSNMSPEDSSIYLCSVEQRERETQYFGPGTRLLVL.